The clone carrying this T cell receptor beta chain was detected only a few times. No antigen is known for it. Between the trimmed V and J ends, which lost 0 bases and 3 bases, there was a span of 13 bases. The CDR3 consists of 16 residues. CDR1 SGHRS and CDR2 YFSETQ come from the germline V gene. These data originate in a study of T-cell memory formation after mild COVID-19. Whole-study results and caveats: Prior to infection, memory already included some responding clones, suggesting cross-reactive memory joined. For contracting clones, CD4+ ones sat mainly in CM and EM, CD8+ in EMRA.

TCR alpha and TCR beta cDNA libraries carrying sample barcodes and UMIs came from 5'RACE with constant-segment primers. TCRdb redid the calling of the 5' RACE reads with MiXCR, one entry per CDR3 protein. The table includes 180,000 or so distinct CDR3 sequences, under 14% detected once. Sequenced input: PBMCs or a T cell subset sorted from them (not recorded which). The rearrangement links TRBV5-1 to TRBJ2-4; D is possibly TRBD1 (6 bases). The clonotype was recovered from a young man who had mild COVID-19 (a few samples of this study predate the infection). Cell type and time point are not known. This chain's CDR3 is CASSLDGFRGKNIQYF. DNA of the CDR3: TGCGCCAGCAGCTTGGATGGTTTCAGGGGCAAAAACATTCAGTACTTC.